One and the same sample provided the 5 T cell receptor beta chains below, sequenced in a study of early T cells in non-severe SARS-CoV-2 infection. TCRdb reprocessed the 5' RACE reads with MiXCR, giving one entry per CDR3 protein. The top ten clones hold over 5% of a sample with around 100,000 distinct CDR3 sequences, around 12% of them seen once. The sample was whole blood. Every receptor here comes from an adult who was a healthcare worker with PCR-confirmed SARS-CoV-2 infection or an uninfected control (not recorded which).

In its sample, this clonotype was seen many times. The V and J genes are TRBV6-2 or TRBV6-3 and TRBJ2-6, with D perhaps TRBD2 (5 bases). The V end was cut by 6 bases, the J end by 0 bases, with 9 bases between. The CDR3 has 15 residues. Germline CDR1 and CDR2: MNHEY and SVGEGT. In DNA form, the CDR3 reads TGTGCCAGCAGCCCGGGGAGCTCTGGGGCCAACGTCCTGACTTTC. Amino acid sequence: CASSPGSSGANVLTF.

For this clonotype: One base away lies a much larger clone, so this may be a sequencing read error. The CDR3 protein is CSVDKQGRNTVAFF. The CDR3 DNA reads as TGCAGCGTTGACAAACAGGGGAGGAACACTGTAGCTTTCTTT. This rearrangement joins TRBV29-1 to TRBJ1-1, with 7 bases lining up with TRBD1. CDR1 is SQVTM, CDR2 ANQGSEA, per germline. The CDR3 has 14 amino acids.

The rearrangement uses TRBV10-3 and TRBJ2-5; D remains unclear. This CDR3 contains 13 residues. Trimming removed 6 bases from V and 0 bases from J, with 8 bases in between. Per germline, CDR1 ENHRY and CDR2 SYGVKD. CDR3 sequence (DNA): TGTGCCATCAGAACTTCTAACCAAGAGACCCAGTACTTC. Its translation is CAIRTSNQETQYF.

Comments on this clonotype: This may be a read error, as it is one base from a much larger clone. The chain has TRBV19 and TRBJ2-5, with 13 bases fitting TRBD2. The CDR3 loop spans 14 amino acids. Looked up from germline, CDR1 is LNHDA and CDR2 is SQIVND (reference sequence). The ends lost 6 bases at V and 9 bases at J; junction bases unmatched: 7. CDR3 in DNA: TGTGCCAGTAGCGGACTAGCGGGAGTGGAGTCCCAGTACTTC. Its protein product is CASSGLAGVESQYF.

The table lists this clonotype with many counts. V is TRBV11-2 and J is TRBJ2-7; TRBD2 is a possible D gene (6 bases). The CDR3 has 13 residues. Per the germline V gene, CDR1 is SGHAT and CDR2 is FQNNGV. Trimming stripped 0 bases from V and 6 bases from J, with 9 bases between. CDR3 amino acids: CASSLEKGGEQYF. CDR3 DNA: TGTGCCAGCAGCTTAGAAAAGGGAGGCGAGCAGTACTTC.